These 5 T cell receptor beta chains came from one sample sequenced in a study of T-cell memory formation after mild COVID-19. TCRdb re-analysed the 5' RACE reads in MiXCR, keeping a single row per CDR3 protein. The sample consists of 550,000 to 650,000 distinct CDR3 sequences, approximately 15% of them appearing once. The sample was PBMCs or a T cell subset sorted from them (not recorded which). The receptors come from an adult woman who had mild COVID-19 (a few samples of this study predate the infection). Cell type and time point are not known.

This clonotype has only a few counts. The chain links TRBV5-6 to TRBJ2-7, with D possibly TRBD2 on 6 matching bases. Germline V CDR1 and CDR2: SGHDT, YYEEEE. The CDR3 covers 11 residues. With 3 bases removed from V and 5 bases from J, the gap between germline ends came to 6 bases. The CDR3 region has the DNA TGTGCCAGCAGCTGGAGGGACGAGCAGTACTTC. Residues: CASSWRDEQYF.

Only a few counts were recorded for this clonotype. The CDR3 region has the DNA TGTGCCACCAGCAGCGGACAGGGGGCGTCGTACGAGCAGTACTTC. Translation gives CATSSGQGASYEQYF. This chain joins TRBV15 and TRBJ2-7; 11 nucleotides match TRBD1. The CDR3 spans 15 residues. The V gene's germline CDR1 is LNHNV and CDR2 YYDKDF (reference sequence). With V trimmed by 3 bases and J by 4 bases, 5 bases remained unmatched.

The chain recombines TRBV6-2 or TRBV6-3 with TRBJ2-5; TRBD2 might be the D (6 bases). This CDR3 has 14 residues. V lost 3 bases, J lost 5 bases, and 13 bases lay in between. Germline V gene data show CDR1 as MNHEY and CDR2 as SVGEGT. The CDR3 DNA reads TGTGCCAGCAGTTATTCGGGAGCGGGTGAGACCCAGTACTTC. Its translation: CASSYSGAGETQYF.

This chain connects TRBV6-1 to TRBJ2-3; 7 bases agree with TRBD1. From germline, CDR1 is MNHNS and CDR2 SASEGT. V shed 4 bases, J shed 3 bases, and the junction held 10 bases outside the gene matches. The CDR3 totals 16 residues. CDR3 sequence (DNA): TGTGCCAGCAGTGCCAGACAGGGTTCTAGTACAGATACGCAGTATTTT. It translates to CASSARQGSSTDTQYF.

This clonotype has a count of ten or more. This chain uses TRBV5-1 with TRBJ2-2; D might be TRBD1 (6 bases). V dropped 4 bases and J dropped 4 bases, with 14 bases sitting between them. Germline assignment: CDR1 SGHRS and CDR2 YFSETQ. The length of the CDR3 is 15 residues. The CDR3 protein is CASSPSGHSTGELFF. CDR3 sequence (DNA): TGCGCCAGCAGCCCATCGGGACACAGCACCGGGGAGCTGTTTTTT.